A single T cell receptor beta chain is shown here with its context. The target antigen is unknown. The sample comes from a study of B cell selection in AIRE deficiency. Findings and limits, study-wide: AIRE-deficient Tconv and Treg repertoires matched healthy donors in TCRBV, CDR3 length, diversity. Only TCRbeta was sequenced; about 37% of shared healthy Treg sequences appeared in Tconv.

In the original analysis: Roughly 110,000 patient and some 1.4x10^5 healthy donor in-frame TCRbeta sequences came from conventional T cells. TCRdb's copy holds only in-frame clones and misses some; the assay was immunoSEQ multiplex PCR. V and J calls and clone size are those listed in that table; D and trimming were worked out from the DNA. Here the sample spans about 25,000 clones, approximately 96% being singletons. Conventional CD4 T cells were sorted as CD4+CD127+ cells. This CDR3 region has 16 residues. The clonotype originates from a human donor in good health. The chain is built from TRBV7-5 and TRBJ2-7; the table's D gene call, TRBD1, was not cross checked with the DNA. TRBV7-5 is a listed pseudogene. The specimen sequenced was CD4+CD127+ conventional T cells sorted from PBMCs. The CDR3 region is CVRSRRSTGFSYEQYF. CDR3 coding DNA: TGTGTCAGAAGTCGTCGTTCGACAGGCTTCTCCTACGAGCAGTACTTC.